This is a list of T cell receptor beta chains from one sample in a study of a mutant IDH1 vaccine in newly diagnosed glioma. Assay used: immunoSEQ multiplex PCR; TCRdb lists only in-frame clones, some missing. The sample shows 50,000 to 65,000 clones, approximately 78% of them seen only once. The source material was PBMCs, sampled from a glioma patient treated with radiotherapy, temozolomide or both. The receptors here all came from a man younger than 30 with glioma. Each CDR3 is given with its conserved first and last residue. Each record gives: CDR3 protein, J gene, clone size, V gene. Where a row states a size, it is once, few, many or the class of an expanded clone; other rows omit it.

CDR3aa: CASSVQGVRPTGELFF
j_gene: TRBJ2-2
abundance: once
v_gene: TRBV7-9

CDR3aa: CASSATRGIHEQYF
j_gene: TRBJ2-7
abundance: NA
v_gene: TRBV9

CDR3aa: CAQGEGAGEFNSSPLHF
j_gene: TRBJ1-6
abundance: NA
v_gene: TRBV30

CDR3aa: CASSGWEGDGEQYF
j_gene: TRBJ2-7
abundance: NA
v_gene: TRBV6-1

CDR3aa: CASSRQGATRSINYGYTF
j_gene: TRBJ1-2
abundance: once
v_gene: TRBV7-2

CDR3aa: CASSNSGARGREQYF
j_gene: TRBJ2-7
abundance: NA
v_gene: TRBV7-2

CDR3aa: CASHSRDTQYF
j_gene: TRBJ2-3
abundance: once
v_gene: TRBV2

CDR3aa: CASSVQRGLAGNEQYF
j_gene: TRBJ2-7
abundance: NA
v_gene: TRBV5-5

CDR3aa: CASSLREGWLGEQYF
j_gene: TRBJ2-7
abundance: NA
v_gene: TRBV5-1

CDR3aa: CASSPFGVFGSGELFF
j_gene: TRBJ2-2
abundance: NA
v_gene: TRBV7-2